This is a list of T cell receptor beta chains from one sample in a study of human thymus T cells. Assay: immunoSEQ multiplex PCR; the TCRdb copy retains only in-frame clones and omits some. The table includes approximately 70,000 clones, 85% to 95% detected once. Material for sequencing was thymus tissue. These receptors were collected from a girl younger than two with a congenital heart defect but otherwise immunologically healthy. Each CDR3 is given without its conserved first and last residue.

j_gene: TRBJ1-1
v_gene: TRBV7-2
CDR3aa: ASSFNRGNTEAF

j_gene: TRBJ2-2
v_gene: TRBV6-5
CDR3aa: ASSYAGGRSGELF

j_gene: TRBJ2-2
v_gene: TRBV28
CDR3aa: ASSPGGAAYRQGGEEGELF

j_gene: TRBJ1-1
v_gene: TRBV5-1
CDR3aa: ASSLGRGDMNTEAF

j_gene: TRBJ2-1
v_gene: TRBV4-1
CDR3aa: ASSPAGDNEQF

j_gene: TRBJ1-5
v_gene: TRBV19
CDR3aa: ASSFGTNNQPQH

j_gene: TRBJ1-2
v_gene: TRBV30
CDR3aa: AWRTLDSYGYT

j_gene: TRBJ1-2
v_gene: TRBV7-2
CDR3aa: ASSFEHTVWTANNYGYT

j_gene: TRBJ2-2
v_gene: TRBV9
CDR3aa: ASSRDGRKTGELF

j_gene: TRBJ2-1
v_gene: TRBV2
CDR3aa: ASKLVRDRGSNEQF

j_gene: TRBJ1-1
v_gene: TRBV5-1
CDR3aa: ASSARRMNTEAF

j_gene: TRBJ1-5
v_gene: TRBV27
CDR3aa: ASSLTGVRQPQH

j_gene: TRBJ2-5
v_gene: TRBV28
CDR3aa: ASSRVYQETQY

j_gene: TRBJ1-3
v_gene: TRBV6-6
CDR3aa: ASSTVSGAGNTIY

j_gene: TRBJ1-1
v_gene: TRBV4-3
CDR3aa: ASSQGQRPSTEAF

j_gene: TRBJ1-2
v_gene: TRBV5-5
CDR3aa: ASSLPGIPPRGYT

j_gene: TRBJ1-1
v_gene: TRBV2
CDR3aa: ASKGGLSMNTEAF

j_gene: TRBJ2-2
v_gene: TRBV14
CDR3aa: ASSQVRGRELF

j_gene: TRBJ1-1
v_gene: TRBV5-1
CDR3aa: ASSTRLENTEAF

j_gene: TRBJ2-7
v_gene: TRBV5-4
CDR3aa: ASSLKGQGHEQY

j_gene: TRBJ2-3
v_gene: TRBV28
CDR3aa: ASNRQGSSADTQY

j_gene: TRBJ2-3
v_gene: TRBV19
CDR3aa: ASSLAGGNTQY

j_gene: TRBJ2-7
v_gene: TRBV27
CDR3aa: ASSPDRVLGGGLRYEQY

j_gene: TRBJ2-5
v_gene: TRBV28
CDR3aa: ASSLGRPCWADQETQY

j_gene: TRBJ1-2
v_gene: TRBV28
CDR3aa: ASSFSRMDYGYT

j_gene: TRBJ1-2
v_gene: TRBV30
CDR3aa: AWISANYGYT

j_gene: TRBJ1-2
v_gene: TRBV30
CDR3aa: AGDRPGQGHGYGYT

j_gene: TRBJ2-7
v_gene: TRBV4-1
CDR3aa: ASSRTSGSYEQY

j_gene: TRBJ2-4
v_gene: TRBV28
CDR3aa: ASSFGTSGRGVAKNIQY

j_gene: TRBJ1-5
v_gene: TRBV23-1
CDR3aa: ASARANSNQPQH

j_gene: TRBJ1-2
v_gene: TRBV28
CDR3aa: ASSLRVLADSPPNLYYGYT

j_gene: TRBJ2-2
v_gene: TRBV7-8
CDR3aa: ASSPGLAGHPGELF

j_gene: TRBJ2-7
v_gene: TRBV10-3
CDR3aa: AISEGRATYEQY

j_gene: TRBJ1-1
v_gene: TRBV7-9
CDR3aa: ASSWDRENTEAF

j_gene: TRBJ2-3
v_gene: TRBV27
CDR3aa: ATEGLAGGLGTDTQY

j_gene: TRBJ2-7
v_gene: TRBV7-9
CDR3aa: ASSLDPRADYEQY

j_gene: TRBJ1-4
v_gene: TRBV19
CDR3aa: ASSRRGQDEKLF

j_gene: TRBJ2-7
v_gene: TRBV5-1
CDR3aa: ASSPAGDYEQY

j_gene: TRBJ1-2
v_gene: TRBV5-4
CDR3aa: ASTSRGRVYGYT

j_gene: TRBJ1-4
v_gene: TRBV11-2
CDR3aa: ASSLAGGGAPTNEKLF

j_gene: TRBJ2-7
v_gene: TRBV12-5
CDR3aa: ASARTGTGGDEQY

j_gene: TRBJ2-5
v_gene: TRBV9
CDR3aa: ASSVEGTGGPPGETQY

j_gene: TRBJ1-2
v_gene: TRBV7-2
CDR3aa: ASSLVRLSRGDYGYT